These 16 T cell receptor beta chains were all obtained from the same sample, sequenced in a study of blood T cell repertoires in COVID-19 (dated by TCRdb to the early 2020s). To prepare the library, the immunoSEQ multiplex PCR assay was applied. Drawn from immuneACCESS, this table holds only the in-frame rearrangements with V and J called that TCRdb kept. Clones are partly lost; checked studies trace under half to an unresolved V gene and leave the rest unexplained. For this sample there are 60,000 to 70,000 clones; around 74% appear just once. Roughly 27% of the sample is taken by the ten largest. Sequences were obtained from peripheral blood. Receptors were obtained from a woman at least 80 years old with acute or convalescent COVID-19.

V gene TRBV3-1 (or the pseudogene TRBV3-2) combines with J gene TRBJ1-2; TRBD1 might be the D (6 bases). The germline gives CDR1 LGHDT, CDR2 YNNKEL (reference sequence). The length of the CDR3 is 16 residues. The V end lost 4 bases, the J end lost 1 base, and 16 bases lay between the germline ends. The CDR3 is CASSLGIGGLNYGYTF. CDR3 DNA: TGTGCCAGCAGCCTCGGAATCGGGGGGCTTAACTATGGCTACACCTTC.

J is TRBJ1-2 and V is TRBV12-3 or TRBV12-4; D remains unclear. The CDR3 has 11 residues. Trimming stripped 3 bases from V and 7 bases from J, with 6 bases between. In DNA form, the CDR3 reads TGTGCCAGCAGTTTCGGGAGTGGCTACACCTTC. Protein: CASSFGSGYTF.

The DNA for the CDR3 is TGTGCCAGCAGCCCTGGACAGACCATGAACACTGAAGCTTTCTTT. This gives the protein CASSPGQTMNTEAFF. V is TRBV6-2 or TRBV6-3 and J is TRBJ1-1, with a tentative D call TRBD1 (6 bases). V was shortened by 6 bases and J by 0 bases, with 14 bases between the two germline ends. This CDR3 is built from 15 residues. CDR1 is MNHEY, CDR2 SVGEGT, per germline.

This clone was picked up a small number of times. This sequence joins TRBV6-5 and TRBJ2-7; 9 positions agree with TRBD2. Germline assignment: CDR1 MNHEY and CDR2 SVGAGI. V trimming: 10 bases; J trimming: 7 bases; junction bases outside the gene matches: 11. The CDR3 spans 13 residues. CDR3 sequence (DNA): TGTGCCATTGAGCGGGAGGCGGCTAGGGAGCAGTACTTC. This gives the protein CAIEREAAREQYF.

This clone was observed a handful of times. The gene calls are TRBV27 and TRBJ2-2; TRBD2 matches at 8 bases. The CDR3 sequence is 14 residues long. The ends lost 6 bases at V and 4 bases at J; junction bases unmatched: 4. From germline, CDR1 is MNHEY and CDR2 SMNVEV (reference sequence). The DNA of the CDR3 is TGTGCCAGCAGATTAGCGGGAATCACCGGGGAGCTGTTTTTT. Protein product: CASRLAGITGELFF.

The chain carries TRBV4-3 and TRBJ1-6; weak D call: TRBD1 (6 bases). The CDR3 totals 18 residues. Germline CDR1 and CDR2: LGHNA and YSLEER. V lost 0 bases and J 4 bases, leaving 16 bases between the germline ends. This CDR3 is CASSQDGGGGLYNSPLHF. CDR3 DNA sequence: TGCGCCAGCAGCCAAGATGGGGGCGGGGGGCTGTATAATTCACCCCTCCACTTT.

The CDR3 region is CASSSKRRRSTDTQYF. CDR3 bases: TGTGCCAGCAGCTCCAAGAGGCGCCGAAGCACAGATACGCAGTATTTT. The chain couples TRBV6-2 or TRBV6-3 to TRBJ2-3; D not certain. Germline V lookup: CDR1 MNHEY, CDR2 SVGEGT. CDR3 size: 16 residues. Deletions cut 6 bases from V and 0 bases from J, with 16 bases between.

Only a few counts were recorded for this clone. This chain uses TRBV7-3 with TRBJ2-3, with 13 bases aligning to TRBD2. Trimming at V came to 2 bases and at J to 0 bases, leaving 5 bases not matched to a gene. The CDR3 is made up of 18 amino acids. CDR1 is SGHTA and CDR2 is FQGTGA in the germline V gene. CDR3 coding DNA: TGTGCCAGCAGCTTACAGGCGGGACTAGCGGGGAGCACAGATACGCAGTATTTT. The encoded protein is CASSLQAGLAGSTDTQYF.

The chain carries TRBV30 and TRBJ2-2, with 8 bases identical to TRBD2. V gave up 8 bases and J gave up 4 bases; unmatched junction bases: 6. This CDR3 contains 13 residues. The germline V gene encodes CDR1 GTSNPN and CDR2 SVGIG (reference sequence). The CDR3 nucleotides are TGTGCCAAAGCGGGAGTAGGCACCGGGGAGCTGTTTTTT. Translation gives CAKAGVGTGELFF.

The chain employs TRBV7-2 and TRBJ1-5; 8 bases match TRBD1. Per the germline V gene, CDR1 is SGHTA and CDR2 is FQGNSA. This CDR3 comprises 16 residues. V lost 1 base, J lost 4 bases, and 6 bases stayed unmatched. The CDR3 nucleotides read TGTGCCAGCAGCTTAGAGTCAGGGGGCGCAAATCAGCCCCAGCATTTT. Protein product: CASSLESGGANQPQHF.

The V gene is TRBV24-1, the J gene TRBJ2-7, with TRBD2 matching over 9 bases. With V trimmed by 8 bases and J by 2 bases, 12 bases remained unmatched. CDR1 is KGHDR, CDR2 SFDVKD, per germline. CDR3 length equals 16 residues. The CDR3 DNA reads TGTGCCACCAATCGACTAGCGGCTTCCTTAGCCTACGAGCAGTACTTC. As protein: CATNRLAASLAYEQYF.

CDR3 protein: CASRPGQGANNEQYF. For the CDR3, the DNA is TGTGCCAGTAGACCAGGACAGGGGGCAAATAACGAGCAGTACTTC. This chain joins TRBV19 and TRBJ2-7, with 11 bases fitting TRBD1. The CDR3 length is 15 residues. V lost 6 bases to trimming and J lost 5 bases; unmatched junction nucleotides: 9. Germline V lookup: CDR1 LNHDA, CDR2 SQIVND (reference sequence).

This clone was seen many times. The J gene is TRBJ2-7, the V gene TRBV18; 10 nucleotides agree with TRBD2. The CDR3 consists of 15 residues. The V segment lost 6 bases and the J segment 6 bases; nucleotides outside the gene matches: 11. From germline, CDR1 is KGHSH and CDR2 LQKENI. In DNA, the CDR3 is TGTGCCAGCTCTCTCCTAGCGGGAGACGAAGGCGAGCAGTACTTC. It encodes CASSLLAGDEGEQYF.

The chain combines TRBV19 with TRBJ1-2, with 10 bases that match TRBD1. Germline V lookup: CDR1 LNHDA, CDR2 SQIVND (reference sequence). Trimming removed 5 bases from V and 8 bases from J; junction bases left unmatched: 8. The CDR3 is 14 amino acids. CDR3 protein: CASSSTGGVWGYTF. The CDR3 DNA reads TGTGCCAGTAGTTCGACAGGGGGCGTGTGGGGCTACACCTTC.

There are a few counts of this clone. DNA for the CDR3: TGTGCCAGCAGTTACAGTTCCGGGATCTCTGGAAACACCATATATTTT. Amino acid sequence: CASSYSSGISGNTIYF. The rearrangement joins TRBV6-2 or TRBV6-3 to TRBJ1-3; D gene ambiguous. The CDR3 consists of 16 residues. Germline V gives CDR1 MNHEY, CDR2 SVGEGT. Between the trimmed V and J ends, which lost 2 bases and 0 bases, there was a span of 11 bases.

The chain has TRBV11-2 and TRBJ2-3, with D possibly matching TRBD2 (5 bases). Germline assignment: CDR1 SGHAT and CDR2 FQNNGV. The V and J ends lost 5 bases and 0 bases respectively, with 12 bases between them. The CDR3 runs to 15 residues. Here the CDR3 DNA reads TGTGCCAGCAGCCCGGACTCCTCTAGCACAGATACGCAGTATTTT. Translating gives CASSPDSSSTDTQYF.